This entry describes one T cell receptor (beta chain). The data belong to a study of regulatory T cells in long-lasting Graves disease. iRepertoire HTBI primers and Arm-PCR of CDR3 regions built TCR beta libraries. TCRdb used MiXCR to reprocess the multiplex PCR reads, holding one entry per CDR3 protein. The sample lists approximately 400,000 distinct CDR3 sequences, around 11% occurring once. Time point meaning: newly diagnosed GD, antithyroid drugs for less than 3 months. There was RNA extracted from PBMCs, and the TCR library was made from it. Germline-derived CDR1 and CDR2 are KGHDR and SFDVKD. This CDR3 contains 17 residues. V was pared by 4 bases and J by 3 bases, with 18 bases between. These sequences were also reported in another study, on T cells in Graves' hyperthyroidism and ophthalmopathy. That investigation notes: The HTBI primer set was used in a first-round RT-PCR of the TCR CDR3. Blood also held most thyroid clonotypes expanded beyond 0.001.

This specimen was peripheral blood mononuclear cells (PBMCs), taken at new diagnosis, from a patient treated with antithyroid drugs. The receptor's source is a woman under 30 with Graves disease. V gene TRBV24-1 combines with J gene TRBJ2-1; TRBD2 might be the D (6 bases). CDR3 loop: CATSDRSVSGLYNEQFF. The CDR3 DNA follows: TGTGCCACCAGTGACCGATCCGTTAGCGGACTCTACAATGAGCAGTTCTTC.